The sequence of this TCR beta chain was determined in a study of blood T cell repertoires in COVID-19. On the study more broadly: Acute-phase and convalescent COVID-19 samples originated in the United States, Italy and Spain.

Seattle patient enrollment occurred during active infection, with longitudinal follow-up thereafter. Trimming took off 0 bases at V and 0 bases at J, with 13 bases between the two ends. CDR1 SGHNT and CDR2 YYREEE come from the germline V gene (reference sequence). The length of the CDR3 is 16 residues. How the authors handled the data: Amplifying reference gene primers gave estimates of nucleated cell counts. Assay: immunoSEQ multiplex PCR; the TCRdb copy retains only in-frame clones and omits some. D and trimming were read from the DNA, whereas the V and J calls and clone size are those reported in that table. The sample includes hundreds of thousands of clones, roughly 79% of them seen just once.

This TCR was recovered from a woman older than 75 with COVID-19, enrolled during active disease. Sequences were obtained from peripheral blood. The chain links TRBV5-4 to TRBJ2-7, with a possible D match to TRBD2 (6 bases). The CDR3 protein is CASSLGGLLSSYEQYF. Here the CDR3 DNA reads TGTGCCAGCAGCTTGGGGGGACTTTTAAGCTCCTACGAGCAGTACTTC.